The table lists the clone carrying this TCR beta chain with a few counts. The sample is drawn from a study of blood T cells in healthy people across ages. Using a J-beta primer mix together with a sample-barcoded 5' primer, a second PCR was run for roughly 7 to 12 cycles. TCRdb ran MiXCR on the 5' RACE reads and lists one entry per CDR3 protein. The data show more than 1.4 million distinct CDR3 sequences, with around 42% seen just once and around 8% held by the top ten. This clonotype originated in a woman under 30 in good health. The sequencing sample was made of blood.

The CDR3 protein is CASRNMRRGADEQYF. In nucleotides, the CDR3 is TGTGCCAGCAGGAACATGCGGCGGGGCGCGGACGAGCAGTACTTC. The chain couples TRBV28 to TRBJ2-7; D may be TRBD2 (6 bases). CDR3 size: 15 residues. With 6 bases removed from V and 5 bases from J, the gap between germline ends came to 20 bases. Germline V gene data show CDR1 as MDHEN and CDR2 as SYDVKM.